Each of the 23 T cell receptor beta chains below was sequenced from the same sample in a study of T cell responses to AZD1222 COVID-19 vaccine. Libraries were prepared by immunoSEQ multiplex PCR; TCRdb keeps only in-frame clonotypes and omits some of them. This sample has about 140,000 clones, with 92% found just once. Sequencing used peripheral blood, obtained 28 days after the second AZD1222 dose. The receptors derive from an adult who received the AZD1222 COVID-19 vaccine.

The gene calls are TRBV4-2 and TRBJ1-1; 7 nucleotides align to TRBD1. Per germline, CDR1 LGHNA and CDR2 YNFKEQ. The CDR3 covers 14 residues. V lost 4 bases, J lost 8 bases, and 10 bases stayed unmatched. CDR3 protein: CASSLERDRKEAFF. CDR3 nucleotide sequence: TGTGCCAGCAGCCTCGAACGGGACAGAAAAGAAGCTTTCTTT.

CDR3 DNA: TGTGCCAGCAGCTCCAAGGGAGGGGGAGGGGTATACGAGCAGTACTTC. Translating it yields CASSSKGGGGVYEQYF. The gene calls are TRBV7-9 and TRBJ2-7; the D gene is possibly TRBD2 (7 bases). V lost 4 bases to trimming and J lost 4 bases, with 20 bases between them. The CDR3 is made up of 16 amino acids. Per the germline V gene, CDR1 is SEHNR and CDR2 is FQNEAQ (reference sequence).

The chain carries TRBV6-5 and TRBJ2-3, with unresolved D. CDR3 length: 14 residues. CDR1 is MNHEY and CDR2 is SVGAGI in the germline V gene. The ends were cut back, 5 bases at V and 1 base at J, with 10 bases in the middle. The DNA of the CDR3 is TGTGCCAGCAGTCCCTGGATGGGCACAGATACGCAGTATTTT. This gives the protein CASSPWMGTDTQYF.

V usage is TRBV20-1 and J usage is TRBJ1-1; D is perhaps TRBD1 (6 bases). CDR1 and CDR2 (germline): DFQATT, SNEGSKA (reference sequence). Trimming took 8 bases from V and 4 from J, leaving 11 bases between them. This CDR3 spans 11 amino acids. The CDR3 DNA sequence: TGCAGTCCTACCAGGGGCACTGAAGCTTTCTTT. Translation gives CSPTRGTEAFF.

This chain links TRBV5-1 with TRBJ2-7; TRBD1 agrees at 7 bases. The CDR3 has 13 amino acids. The trim removed 7 bases at V and 5 bases at J, leaving 9 bases unmatched. Germline V gene data show CDR1 as SGHRS and CDR2 as YFSETQ. The CDR3 spells CASSSTGSHEQYF. In nucleotides, the CDR3 is TGCGCCAGCTCGTCGACAGGGAGCCACGAGCAGTACTTC.

The J gene is TRBJ2-1, the V gene TRBV4-3; D is undetermined. This CDR3 spans 13 amino acids. Trimming removed 0 bases from V and 12 bases from J, with 12 bases in between. From germline, CDR1 is LGHNA and CDR2 YSLEER. CDR3 in DNA: TGCGCCAGCAGCCAAGATGTGGGCTACCCGCAGTTCTTC. It is translated as CASSQDVGYPQFF.

The chain uses TRBV4-3 and TRBJ1-2, with D tentatively TRBD1 (6 bases). Looked up from germline, CDR1 is LGHNA and CDR2 is YSLEER. CDR3 length: 16 residues. The V and J ends lost 2 bases and 7 bases respectively, with 20 bases between them. The CDR3 DNA reads as TGCGCCAGCAGCCAACGAATGGCACAGGGTAAGGGTGGCTACACCTTC. Protein: CASSQRMAQGKGGYTF.

This clone was counted between two and nine times. The chain joins TRBV6-1 to TRBJ2-1; possibly TRBD2 for D (5 bases). The CDR3 extends over 14 amino acids. Germline V gene lookup returns CDR1 MNHNS and CDR2 SASEGT. V gave up 3 bases and J gave up 5 bases, with 11 bases separating them. The CDR3 protein is CASSESGWNNEQFF. The CDR3 DNA follows: TGTGCCAGCAGTGAGAGCGGCTGGAACAATGAGCAGTTCTTC.

By share, this clone ranks as medium-sized. CDR3 sequence (DNA): TGCGCCAGCAGCTGGGACAGGGGAGTCACCGGGGAGCTGTTTTTT. It encodes CASSWDRGVTGELFF. The chain combines TRBV5-1 with TRBJ2-2, with 10 bases matching TRBD1. The CDR3 totals 15 residues. Germline CDR1 and CDR2: SGHRS and YFSETQ. With 3 bases clipped from V and 4 bases from J, the junction kept 3 bases outside the gene matches.

The J gene is TRBJ2-7, the V gene TRBV28; D remains unclear. With 7 bases removed from V and 3 bases from J, the gap between germline ends came to 19 bases. Germline V gene lookup returns CDR1 MDHEN and CDR2 SYDVKM. The CDR3 loop spans 15 amino acids. CDR3 region: CASKNLPTDDYEQYF. Written as DNA, the CDR3 is TGTGCCAGCAAGAACCTACCCACTGACGACTACGAGCAGTACTTC.

V and J are TRBV5-4 and TRBJ2-7, with D possibly TRBD1 on 5 matching bases. CDR1 is SGHNT, CDR2 YYREEE, per germline (reference sequence). V lost 3 bases and J 2 bases, leaving 9 bases between the germline ends. This CDR3 is 13 amino acids long. Written as DNA, the CDR3 is TGTGCCAGCAGCTCGACAGAGACCTACGAGCAGTACTTC. Encoded protein: CASSSTETYEQYF.

The chain uses TRBV9 and TRBJ1-6; a possible D gene is TRBD1 (5 bases). The CDR3 is 18 amino acids. Trimming took off 4 bases at V and 0 bases at J, with 17 bases between the two ends. The germline V gene encodes CDR1 SGDLS and CDR2 YYNGEE. CDR3 residues: CASSPRGDLSSYNSPLHF. Here the CDR3 DNA reads TGTGCCAGCAGCCCTCGGGGCGACCTCAGCTCCTATAATTCACCCCTCCACTTT.

J is TRBJ2-7 and V is TRBV28, with D maybe TRBD2 (6 bases). The CDR3 runs 14 residues. Germline loops: CDR1 MDHEN, CDR2 SYDVKM. V was shortened by 2 bases and J by 3 bases, with 11 bases between the two germline ends. Here the CDR3 reads CASSLDGGGYEQYF. CDR3 coding DNA: TGTGCCAGCAGTTTAGACGGGGGAGGCTACGAGCAGTACTTC.

The chain employs TRBV5-4 and TRBJ2-7, with 8 positions matching TRBD1. Per germline, CDR1 SGHNT and CDR2 YYREEE (reference sequence). The CDR3 runs to 16 residues. The J segment lost 1 base and the V segment lost 4 bases, leaving 10 bases of the junction unmatched. Written as DNA, the CDR3 is TGTGCCAGCAGCGGTAAACAGGGGGAAGGGTCCTACGAGCAGTACTTC. Its protein is CASSGKQGEGSYEQYF.

CDR3 nucleotides: TGTGCCAGCTCACCCCCTGGACTAGCGGGAGGCGATGAGCAGTTCTTC. This gives the protein CASSPPGLAGGDEQFF. The V call is TRBV18, the J call TRBJ2-1; 14 nucleotides align to TRBD2. This CDR3 has 16 residues. With 3 bases clipped from V and 8 bases from J, the junction kept 6 bases outside the gene matches. The germline V gene encodes CDR1 KGHSH and CDR2 LQKENI.

This chain connects TRBV10-3 to TRBJ2-1, with 9 bases that match TRBD2. With V trimmed by 7 bases and J by 9 bases, 10 bases remained unmatched. Germline CDR1 and CDR2: ENHRY and SYGVKD. The CDR3 totals 14 residues. In DNA form, the CDR3 reads TGTGCCATCACCGCGCGGGGGGGCCGAAGTGAGCAGTTCTTC. Its protein product is CAITARGGRSEQFF.

The chain links TRBV25-1 to TRBJ2-1; maybe TRBD2 (5 bases). The germline CDR1 and CDR2 sequences are MGHDK and SYGVNS. V was pared by 4 bases and J by 10 bases, with 14 bases between. The CDR3 has 13 residues. CDR3 in amino acids: CASSAPLGYEQFF. CDR3 coding DNA: TGTGCCAGCAGTGCCCCACTAGGTTACGAGCAGTTCTTC.

A few counts support this clone. V usage is TRBV4-3 and J usage is TRBJ1-4; unclear D gene. Trimming took off 1 base at V and 0 bases at J, with 6 bases between the two ends. This CDR3 has 15 residues. Germline loops: CDR1 LGHNA, CDR2 YSLEER. This chain's CDR3 is CASSQGFSTNEKLFF. The DNA for the CDR3 is TGCGCCAGCAGCCAAGGATTTTCAACTAATGAAAAACTGTTTTTT.

This clone was seen a few times. The V and J genes are TRBV7-2 and TRBJ2-7; unclear D gene. The CDR3 has 13 residues. Germline values: CDR1 SGHTA, CDR2 FQGNSA. V was trimmed by 3 bases and J by 2 bases, leaving 8 bases between them. CDR3: CASSFVGTYEQYF. The CDR3 DNA sequence: TGTGCCAGCAGCTTCGTGGGGACCTACGAGCAGTACTTC.

This chain uses TRBV7-6 with TRBJ2-3; a weak D match, TRBD2 (6 bases). The V end was cut by 2 bases, the J end by 5 bases, with 14 bases between. The CDR3 consists of 15 residues. From germline, CDR1 is SGHVS and CDR2 FNYEAQ. The CDR3 coding sequence is TGTGCCAGCAGCTTAACCGGGACGGAGGGAGATACGCAGTATTTT. This sequence encodes CASSLTGTEGDTQYF.

V usage is TRBV7-3 and J usage is TRBJ2-3, with 9 bases lining up with TRBD2. With V trimmed by 6 bases and J by 5 bases, 6 bases remained unmatched. Germline loops: CDR1 SGHTA, CDR2 FQGTGA. This CDR3 has 14 amino acids. CDR3: CASRPGLAQDTQYF. CDR3 DNA: TGTGCCAGCAGGCCGGGACTAGCACAAGATACGCAGTATTTT.

The rearrangement uses TRBV6-4 and TRBJ2-6; 7 positions agree with TRBD1. Losses at the gene ends were 0 bases for V and 0 bases for J; bases not matched to a gene: 2. The germline V gene has CDR1 MRHNA and CDR2 SNTAGT. This CDR3 is 17 amino acids long. The CDR3 loop is CASSDSPGGSGANVLTF. For the CDR3, the DNA is TGTGCCAGCAGTGACTCGCCAGGGGGCTCTGGGGCCAACGTCCTGACTTTC.

The rearrangement links TRBV2 to TRBJ1-4; a possible D gene is TRBD1 (5 bases). This CDR3 has 13 residues. Germline CDR1 reads SNHLY; CDR2 reads FYNNEI. Trimming cost V 10 bases and J 2 bases, with 11 bases left between them. CDR3 residues: CATIRATNEKLFF. The CDR3 region has the DNA TGTGCCACCATCAGGGCCACTAATGAAAAACTGTTTTTT.